The 5 T cell receptor beta chains reported below all come from one sample, sequenced in a study of cytomegalovirus exposure and HLA in healthy donors. PCR employed 60 Vbeta and 13 Jbeta primers. Sequencing used immunoSEQ multiplex PCR; TCRdb keeps in-frame clones, though not all of them. The profile shows roughly 100,000 clones, about 72% of them singletons. The sequenced sample was PBMCs. The source of these receptors is a woman aged 55-70 years in good health and CMV-seropositive.

For this clone: This same CDR3 is encoded by further DNA sequences in the sample. The chain uses TRBV6-5 and TRBJ1-6; 9 nucleotides agree with TRBD1. Germline loops: CDR1 MNHEY, CDR2 SVGAGI. The trim removed 0 bases at V and 10 bases at J, leaving 4 bases unmatched. The CDR3 totals 15 residues. The CDR3 DNA reads as TGTGCCAGCAGTTACTCCGGGACAGGGAGCTCACCCCTCCACTTT. Residues: CASSYSGTGSSPLHF.

The chain is built from TRBV5-4 and TRBJ2-3; weak D call: TRBD2 (5 bases). CDR3 length equals 15 residues. Germline assignment: CDR1 SGHNT and CDR2 YYREEE (reference sequence). Trimming removed 0 bases at V and 2 bases at J, with 10 bases between. The CDR3 region has the DNA TGTGCCAGCAGCTTGGCCGGACTTCTCACAGATACGCAGTATTTT. Translated: CASSLAGLLTDTQYF.

The chain carries TRBV7-3 and TRBJ1-2; 10 nucleotides match TRBD1. Trimming at V came to 1 base and at J to 3 bases, leaving 2 bases not matched to a gene. This CDR3 comprises 15 residues. The germline CDR1 and CDR2 sequences are SGHTA and FQGTGA. CDR3 sequence: CASSLSGTGDYGYTF. The CDR3 nucleotides are TGTGCCAGCAGCTTAAGTGGGACAGGGGACTATGGCTACACCTTC.

V and J are TRBV18 and TRBJ2-3, with TRBD2 as a possible D gene (6 bases). The CDR3 totals 14 residues. The V gene lost 6 bases and the J gene lost 5 bases, with 15 bases spanning the gap. Germline-derived CDR1 and CDR2 are KGHSH and LQKENI. The CDR3 spells CASSIGAGKDTQYF. The DNA of the CDR3 is TGTGCCAGCTCCATCGGGGCGGGGAAAGATACGCAGTATTTT.

V is TRBV29-1 and J is TRBJ2-1; the match to TRBD2 covers 8 bases. CDR1 is SQVTM and CDR2 is ANQGSEA in the germline V gene. The CDR3 runs to 14 residues. The ends lost 3 bases at V and 2 bases at J; junction bases unmatched: 3. CDR3 sequence: CSVDDGRAYNEQFF. In DNA, the CDR3 is TGCAGCGTTGATGACGGGAGGGCCTACAATGAGCAGTTCTTC.